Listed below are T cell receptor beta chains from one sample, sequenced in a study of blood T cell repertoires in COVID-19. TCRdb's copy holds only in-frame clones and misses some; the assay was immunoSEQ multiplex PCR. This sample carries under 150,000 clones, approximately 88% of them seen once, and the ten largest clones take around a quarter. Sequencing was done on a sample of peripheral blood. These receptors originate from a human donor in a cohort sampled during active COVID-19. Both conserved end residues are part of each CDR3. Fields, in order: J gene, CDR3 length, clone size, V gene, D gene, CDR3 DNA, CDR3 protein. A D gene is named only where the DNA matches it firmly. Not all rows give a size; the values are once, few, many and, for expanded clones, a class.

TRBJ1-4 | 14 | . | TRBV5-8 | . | TGTGCCAGCAGCTTCCGGGGGTTTGATGAAAAACTGTTTTTT | CASSFRGFDEKLFF
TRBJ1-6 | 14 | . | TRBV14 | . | TGTGCCAGCAGCCAAGAAACAAGTAATTCACCCCTCCACTTT | CASSQETSNSPLHF
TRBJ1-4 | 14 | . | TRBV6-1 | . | TGTGCCAGCAGTGAAGTGGGGGAGGGGGAAAAACTGTTTTTT | CASSEVGEGEKLFF
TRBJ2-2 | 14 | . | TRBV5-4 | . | TGTGCCAGCAGCCCGAGGCAGCTCACCGGGGAGCTGTTTTTT | CASSPRQLTGELFF
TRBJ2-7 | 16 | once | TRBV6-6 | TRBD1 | TGTGCCAGCTCCCGCGGGGGACAGGGGGTCTCCTACGAGCAGTACTTC | CASSRGGQGVSYEQYF
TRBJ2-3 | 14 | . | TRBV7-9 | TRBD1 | TGTGCCAGCAGCTTTCGACAGGGTCCAGATACGCAGTATTTT | CASSFRQGPDTQYF
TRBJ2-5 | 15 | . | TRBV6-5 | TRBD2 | TGTGCCAGCAGTTACACTTCTAGCGGTCCGGGGACCCAGTACTTC | CASSYTSSGPGTQYF
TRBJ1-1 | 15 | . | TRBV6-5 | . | TGTGCCACCAAAGCAGGGGCCAGGGGGAACACTGAAGCTTTCTTT | CATKAGARGNTEAFF
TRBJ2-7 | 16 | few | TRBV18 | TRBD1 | TGTGCCAGCTCACCACCGGACAGGGGGATAATCTACGAGCAGTACTTC | CASSPPDRGIIYEQYF
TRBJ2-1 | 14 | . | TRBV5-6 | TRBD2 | TGTGCCAGCAGCTGGTTTTCTAGCGGGGGGAAGCAGTTCTTC | CASSWFSSGGKQFF
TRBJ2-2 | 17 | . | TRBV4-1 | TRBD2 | TGCGCCAGCAGCCAAGCAGGAGCGGGGTGGGACACCGGGGAGCTGTTTTTT | CASSQAGAGWDTGELFF
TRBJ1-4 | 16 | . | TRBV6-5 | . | TGTGCCAGCAGTTACGACCCGGGGGGAAGTGGTGAAAAACTGTTTTTT | CASSYDPGGSGEKLFF
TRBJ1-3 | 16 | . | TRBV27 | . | TGTGCCAGCAGTTTATCCCCGACAGGTACTGGAAACACCATATATTTT | CASSLSPTGTGNTIYF
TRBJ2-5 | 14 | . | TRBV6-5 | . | TGTGCCAGCAGTTACTCCCCGGGTTTAGAGACCCAGTACTTC | CASSYSPGLETQYF
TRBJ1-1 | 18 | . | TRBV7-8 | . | TGTGCCAGCAGCTTAAGGGGAGGGAGGTACCTAATGAACACTGAAGCTTTCTTT | CASSLRGGRYLMNTEAFF
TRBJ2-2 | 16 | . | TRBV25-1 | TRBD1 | TGTGCCACCAAACCGTCCCCGGGACAGGTCACCGGGGAGCTGTTTTTT | CATKPSPGQVTGELFF
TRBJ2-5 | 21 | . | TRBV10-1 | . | TGCGCCAGCAGTGACTCCTCGGGGGGCGCAGAACCCCAATTTGGCCAAGAGACCCAGTACTTC | CASSDSSGGAEPQFGQETQYF
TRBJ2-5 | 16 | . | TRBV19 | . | TGTGCCAGTAGTATAGCCCAGACTAGGGCCCAAGAGACCCAGTACTTC | CASSIAQTRAQETQYF
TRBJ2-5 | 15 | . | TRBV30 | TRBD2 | TGTGCCTGGAGTGTCCCTAGCGGGACTAGGGAGACCCAGTACTTC | CAWSVPSGTRETQYF
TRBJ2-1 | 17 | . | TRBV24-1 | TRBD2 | TGTGCCACCAGTGATCCGAAGGCCAGCGGGGGGATTCATGAGCAGTTCTTC | CATSDPKASGGIHEQFF
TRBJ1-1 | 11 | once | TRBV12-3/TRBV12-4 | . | TGTGCCAGCAGAGAGTACACTGAAGCTTTCTTT | CASREYTEAFF
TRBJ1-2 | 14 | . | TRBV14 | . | TGTGCCAGCAGCCAAGGTCCGGGGGGTGGCGGCTACACCTTC | CASSQGPGGGGYTF
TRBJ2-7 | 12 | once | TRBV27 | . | TGTGCCAGCAGTGGCTCTTCCTACGAGCAGTACTTC | CASSGSSYEQYF
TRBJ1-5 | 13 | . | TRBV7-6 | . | TGTGCCAGCAGCTTAGGGGGGCCTCAGCCCCAGCATTTT | CASSLGGPQPQHF
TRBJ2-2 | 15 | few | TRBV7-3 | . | TGTGCCAGCAGCTCACAGGGCCCGAACACCGGGGAGCTGTTTTTT | CASSSQGPNTGELFF
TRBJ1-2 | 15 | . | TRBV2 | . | TGTGCCAGCAGCCCGTTGGGGAGGAACTTCTATGGCTACACCTTC | CASSPLGRNFYGYTF